These 32 T cell receptor beta chains originate from one sample sequenced in a study of shared clonotypes between healthy human individuals. Profiling relied on immunoSEQ multiplex PCR, and the TCRdb table lists in-frame clones only, not all of them. The table lists some 1,400,000 clones, around 97% of them singletons. The specimen was naive CD4+ T cells sorted from blood. Subset denoted: CD45RA+ positively selected. The receptors stem from a man between 25 and 39 years old in good health.

This chain joins TRBV5-4 and TRBJ1-5; D may be TRBD1 (5 bases). The CDR3 runs to 15 residues. Per germline, CDR1 SGHNT and CDR2 YYREEE (reference sequence). V was clipped by 0 bases and J by 2 bases, with 9 bases between them. CDR3 DNA: TGTGCCAGCAGCTTGGACAGGCCGGGCAATCAGCCCCAGCATTTT. It yields the protein CASSLDRPGNQPQHF. Filled out from reference TRBV5-4 and TRBJ1-5, the complete variable domain reads ETGVTQSPTHLIKTRGQQVTLRCSSQSGHNTVSWYQQALGQGPQFIFQYYREEENGRGNFPPRFSGLQFPNYSSELNVNALELDDSALYLCASSLDRPGNQPQHFGDGTRLSIL.

The J gene is TRBJ2-5, the V gene TRBV6-5, with D possibly TRBD1 on 5 matching bases. Germline-derived CDR1 and CDR2 are MNHEY and SVGAGI. With 10 bases removed from V and 7 bases from J, the gap between germline ends came to 19 bases. The CDR3 totals 13 residues. The DNA of the CDR3 is TGTGCCACCCAGGGCGAGAGTGCGGTGACCCAGTACTTC. This gives the protein CATQGESAVTQYF.

V and J are TRBV11-2 and TRBJ1-5; D remains ambiguous. The CDR3 runs 14 residues. CDR1 is SGHAT and CDR2 is FQNNGV in the germline V gene. The V and J ends lost 1 base and 2 bases respectively, with 6 bases between them. CDR3 sequence: CASSLVDGNQPQHF. The CDR3 coding sequence is TGTGCCAGCAGCTTAGTCGACGGCAATCAGCCCCAGCATTTT. The whole variable domain, filled in from reference TRBV11-2 and TRBJ1-5, reads EAGVAQSPRYKIIEKRQSVAFWCNPISGHATLYWYQQILGQGPKLLIQFQNNGVVDDSQLPKDRFSAERLKGVDSTLKIQPAKLEDSAVYLCASSLVDGNQPQHFGDGTRLSIL.

The rearrangement uses TRBV4-1 and TRBJ2-3; 9 bases match TRBD2. The germline V gene encodes CDR1 MGHRA and CDR2 YSYEKL. Trimming removed 5 bases from V and 2 bases from J; junction bases left unmatched: 11. This CDR3 contains 17 residues. The CDR3 region is CASSGTGAGGLTDTQYF. In DNA, the CDR3 is TGCGCCAGCAGCGGGACTGGAGCGGGAGGTCTCACAGATACGCAGTATTTT.

This chain links TRBV5-4 with TRBJ2-7; D is possibly TRBD2 (6 bases). Deletions cut 0 bases from V and 7 bases from J, with 17 bases between. Germline V lookup: CDR1 SGHNT, CDR2 YYREEE (reference sequence). CDR3 length: 15 residues. CDR3 bases: TGTGCCAGCAGCTTGGACCTCGGAGGGACTGGGGAGCAGTACTTC. This encodes CASSLDLGGTGEQYF.

A remark on this clone: Other DNA sequences within the sample encode an identical CDR3. The chain joins TRBV7-3 to TRBJ2-6; D is possibly TRBD1 (5 bases). V gave up 0 bases and J gave up 4 bases, with 7 bases separating them. Germline V gene sequence: CDR1 SGHTA, CDR2 FQGTGA. The CDR3 sequence is 15 residues long. The CDR3 loop reads CASSLTGAGANVLTF. The CDR3 coding sequence is TGTGCCAGCAGCTTAACAGGGGCAGGGGCCAACGTCCTGACTTTC.

The chain carries TRBV5-1 and TRBJ2-3, with TRBD2 matching 9 bases. V shed 4 bases, J shed 3 bases, and the junction held 18 bases outside the gene matches. This CDR3 spans 19 amino acids. From germline, CDR1 is SGHRS and CDR2 YFSETQ. In DNA form, the CDR3 reads TGCGCCAGCAGCCCCGGGTTGCTAGCGGGACCGAGGGGGACAGATACGCAGTATTTT. Protein: CASSPGLLAGPRGTDTQYF.

This rearrangement joins TRBV6-5 to TRBJ2-3; 9 bases are a match to TRBD1. The CDR3 is 14 residues long. Trimming at V came to 5 bases and at J to 4 bases, leaving 4 bases not matched to a gene. Germline V gene data show CDR1 as MNHEY and CDR2 as SVGAGI. DNA of the CDR3: TGTGCCAGCAGTGCCCGACAGGGGGCAGATACGCAGTATTTT. It yields the protein CASSARQGADTQYF.

V gene TRBV10-3 combines with J gene TRBJ1-1; 9 nucleotides match TRBD1. The germline V gene encodes CDR1 ENHRY and CDR2 SYGVKD. The V and J ends lost 7 bases and 0 bases, in that order; junction bases with no gene match: 6. This CDR3 comprises 15 residues. CDR3 loop: CAITQGQGMNTEAFF. CDR3 bases: TGTGCCATCACCCAGGGACAGGGCATGAACACTGAAGCTTTCTTT.

J is TRBJ1-5 and V is TRBV2; perhaps TRBD1 as D (6 bases). Trimming took 5 bases from V and 7 from J, leaving 18 bases between them. CDR1 SNHLY and CDR2 FYNNEI come from the germline V gene. The CDR3 is made up of 15 amino acids. CDR3 nucleotides: TGTGCCAGCAGTCAGGGGAGAAGGGCGCCGCAGCCCCAGCATTTT. Protein: CASSQGRRAPQPQHF.

Details on this clone: The sample contains more than one DNA sequence encoding this CDR3. The chain joins TRBV12-5 to TRBJ2-5; no clear D. The CDR3 loop spans 13 amino acids. The V gene's germline CDR1 is LGHNT and CDR2 FRNRAP. V dropped 3 bases and J dropped 2 bases, with 7 bases sitting between them. The CDR3 is CASGFGLQETQYF. In nucleotides, the CDR3 is TGTGCTAGTGGTTTCGGGCTACAAGAGACCCAGTACTTC.

As for this clone: The same CDR3 is also encoded by other DNA sequences in this sample. This CDR3 is CASSRTSGSSDTQYF. CDR3 nucleotides: TGTGCCAGCAGCCGAACTAGCGGGAGCTCAGATACGCAGTATTTT. This sequence joins TRBV7-9 and TRBJ2-3, with 11 positions matching TRBD2. The germline CDR1 and CDR2 sequences are SEHNR and FQNEAQ (reference sequence). After removal of 5 bases from V and 4 bases from J, the junction contained 5 bases not matched to a gene. The CDR3 contains 15 residues. Full variable domain (outside the CDR3, taken from reference TRBV7-9 and TRBJ2-3): DTGVSQNPRHKITKRGQNVTFRCDPISEHNRLYWYRQTLGQGPEFLTYFQNEAQLEKSRLLSDRFSAERPKGSFSTLEIQRTEQGDSAMYLCASSRTSGSSDTQYFGPGTRLTVL.

The count of this clone is one. V is TRBV27 and J is TRBJ1-1, with 7 bases identical to TRBD1. The CDR3 loop spans 13 amino acids. V shed 5 bases and J 6 bases; nucleotides not matched to a gene: 6. Germline V lookup: CDR1 MNHEY, CDR2 SMNVEV (reference sequence). The CDR3 DNA reads as TGTGCCAGCAGTACACAGGGGATCCCTGAAGCTTTCTTT. Protein: CASSTQGIPEAFF.

The gene calls are TRBV5-1 and TRBJ2-5, with D possibly matching TRBD2 (5 bases). Germline values: CDR1 SGHRS, CDR2 YFSETQ. The CDR3 sequence is 11 residues long. Trimming cost V 2 bases and J 11 bases, with 10 bases left between them. In nucleotides, the CDR3 is TGCGCCAGCAGCTTAGGAGGTGGTCAGTACTTC. Encoded protein: CASSLGGGQYF.

The rearrangement uses TRBV25-1 and TRBJ2-1, with 11 nucleotides matching TRBD2. The CDR3 is 17 amino acids. J lost 6 bases, V lost 0 bases, and 7 bases had no gene match. Germline V gene lookup returns CDR1 MGHDK and CDR2 SYGVNS. The CDR3 DNA is TGTGCCAGCAGTGAATATCGAGGACTAGCGGGTATCAATGAGCAGTTCTTC. Translating gives CASSEYRGLAGINEQFF.

The V gene is TRBV27, the J gene TRBJ1-1; no firm D call. Trimming cost V 6 bases and J 3 bases, with 17 bases left between them. The CDR3 is 15 amino acids. CDR1 is MNHEY, CDR2 SMNVEV, per germline (reference sequence). The CDR3 loop reads CASSRVTPLYTEAFF. CDR3 DNA sequence: TGTGCCAGCAGCCGGGTCACCCCTTTATACACTGAAGCTTTCTTT.

The chain combines TRBV5-4 with TRBJ2-2; 10 positions agree with TRBD2. The J segment lost 0 bases and the V segment lost 2 bases, leaving 7 bases of the junction unmatched. Germline lookup yields CDR1 SGHNT and CDR2 YYREEE (reference sequence). There are 18 residues in the CDR3. DNA for the CDR3: TGTGCCAGCAGCTTTGGGGTTAGCGGGAGGACGAACACCGGGGAGCTGTTTTTT. It specifies CASSFGVSGRTNTGELFF.

The rearrangement links TRBV28 to TRBJ2-3, with 7 bases matching TRBD1. CDR1 is MDHEN and CDR2 is SYDVKM in the germline V gene. The V and J ends lost 5 bases and 9 bases, in that order; junction bases with no gene match: 11. The CDR3 is 14 amino acids. The DNA of the CDR3 is TGTGCCAGCAGTGCTGGGACAGTCTCGGGGACGCAGTATTTT. Its protein product is CASSAGTVSGTQYF.

This clone was picked up one time. The chain links TRBV5-6 to TRBJ1-2, with D perhaps matching TRBD1 (5 bases). Germline V lookup: CDR1 SGHDT, CDR2 YYEEEE. This CDR3 is built from 14 residues. The V and J ends lost 3 bases and 2 bases respectively, with 11 bases between them. The CDR3 spells CASSSWTRNYGYTF. As DNA, the CDR3 is TGTGCCAGCAGCTCCTGGACAAGAAACTATGGCTACACCTTC.

This rearrangement joins TRBV9 to TRBJ2-4, with TRBD1 identical over 7 bases. The CDR3 length is 20 residues. The germline CDR1 and CDR2 sequences are SGDLS and YYNGEE. The ends lost 1 base at V and 0 bases at J; junction bases unmatched: 16. This chain's CDR3 is CASSVSPTKGQDLAKNIQYF. CDR3 sequence (DNA): TGTGCCAGCAGCGTAAGCCCTACTAAAGGACAGGATCTAGCCAAAAACATTCAGTACTTC. Supplemented by reference TRBV9 and TRBJ2-4, the full variable domain reads DSGVTQTPKHLITATGQRVTLRCSPRSGDLSVYWYQQSLDQGLQFLIQYYNGEERAKGNILERFSAQQFPDLHSELNLSSLELGDSALYFCASSVSPTKGQDLAKNIQYFGAGTRLSVL.

This chain uses TRBV5-1 with TRBJ2-7, with TRBD2 identical over 10 bases. The CDR3 loop spans 16 amino acids. V trimming: 4 bases; J trimming: 0 bases; junction bases outside the gene matches: 7. Germline CDR1 SGHRS, CDR2 YFSETQ. The CDR3 region is CASSGQPSGSSYEQYF. The CDR3 DNA sequence: TGCGCCAGCAGCGGACAACCTAGCGGGAGCTCCTACGAGCAGTACTTC.

The V call is TRBV5-1, the J call TRBJ2-3; 8 nucleotides match TRBD2. Germline CDR1 SGHRS, CDR2 YFSETQ. V trimming: 4 bases; J trimming: 2 bases; junction bases outside the gene matches: 12. There are 17 residues in the CDR3. Written as DNA, the CDR3 is TGCGCCAGCAGCCTGGGATTTGCGGGAGGTTACACAGATACGCAGTATTTT. This codes for CASSLGFAGGYTDTQYF.

The V call is TRBV10-3, the J call TRBJ1-2; the D gene is possibly TRBD1 (5 bases). The CDR3 length is 14 residues. V lost 2 bases and J 3 bases, leaving 10 bases between the germline ends. Germline loops: CDR1 ENHRY, CDR2 SYGVKD. The CDR3 bases are TGTGCCATCAGTGAGAGTGGGGGAGACTATGGCTACACCTTC. Translation: CAISESGGDYGYTF.

This sequence joins TRBV5-1 and TRBJ2-7; no firm D call. Germline V lookup: CDR1 SGHRS, CDR2 YFSETQ. The CDR3 is made up of 14 amino acids. The V gene lost 0 bases and the J gene lost 2 bases, with 9 bases spanning the gap. The CDR3 sequence: CASSLAPSAYEQYF. The CDR3 DNA sequence: TGCGCCAGCAGCTTGGCCCCTTCGGCCTACGAGCAGTACTTC.

This clone was detected once. The CDR3, as DNA: TGTGCCAGCAGTTTTCTGAGTCAGCCCCAGCATTTT. Its translation: CASSFLSQPQHF. The chain is built from TRBV28 and TRBJ1-5; D gene uncertain. This CDR3 is built from 12 residues. The V end lost 3 bases, the J end lost 6 bases, and 6 bases lay between the germline ends. The germline V gene has CDR1 MDHEN and CDR2 SYDVKM.

The V and J genes are TRBV28 and TRBJ2-2, with 9 bases matching TRBD1. The CDR3 totals 14 residues. The trim removed 3 bases at V and 7 bases at J, leaving 3 bases unmatched. CDR1 and CDR2 (germline): MDHEN, SYDVKM. CDR3 nucleotide sequence: TGTGCCAGCAGTTTGACAGGGGGTATCGGGGAGCTGTTTTTT. Amino acid sequence: CASSLTGGIGELFF.

This chain connects TRBV5-4 to TRBJ2-7; TRBD1 matches 10 bases. Germline V gene lookup returns CDR1 SGHNT and CDR2 YYREEE (reference sequence). Unmatched junction bases numbered 12, after V lost 4 bases and J lost 5 bases. The CDR3 runs to 16 residues. CDR3 residues: CASSQGDRGYVNEQYF. DNA for the CDR3: TGTGCCAGCAGCCAAGGGGACAGGGGATATGTTAACGAGCAGTACTTC. Full variable domain (remainder filled in from reference TRBV5-4 and TRBJ2-7): ETGVTQSPTHLIKTRGQQVTLRCSSQSGHNTVSWYQQALGQGPQFIFQYYREEENGRGNFPPRFSGLQFPNYSSELNVNALELDDSALYLCASSQGDRGYVNEQYFGPGTRLTVT.

Turning to this clone: The identical CDR3 is also encoded by other nucleotide sequences in the sample. The chain is built from TRBV9 and TRBJ1-4; tentatively, D is TRBD1 (6 bases). The CDR3 runs to 14 residues. The germline gives CDR1 SGDLS, CDR2 YYNGEE. V was cut by 2 bases and J by 1 base, with 6 bases left in between. CDR3 amino acids: CASSVTGTNEKLFF. CDR3 in DNA: TGTGCCAGCAGCGTGACAGGAACTAATGAAAAACTGTTTTTT.

With respect to this clone: This specimen includes other DNA sequences encoding the same CDR3. V usage is TRBV7-9 and J usage is TRBJ2-3; D is undetermined. Trimming removed 3 bases from V and 6 bases from J, with 4 bases in between. The germline V gene has CDR1 SEHNR and CDR2 FQNEAQ (reference sequence). The CDR3 totals 11 residues. As DNA, the CDR3 is TGTGCCAGCAGCTTCTCGGATACGCAGTATTTT. It is translated as CASSFSDTQYF.

The chain couples TRBV19 to TRBJ1-1; D uncertain. The germline CDR1 and CDR2 sequences are LNHDA and SQIVND (reference sequence). This CDR3 has 13 amino acids. V was clipped by 4 bases and J by 1 base, with 7 bases between them. CDR3 region: CASSKWKNTEAFF. CDR3 nucleotides: TGTGCCAGTAGTAAATGGAAGAACACTGAAGCTTTCTTT.

The chain couples TRBV18 to TRBJ2-5; D is unclear. CDR1 and CDR2 (germline): KGHSH, LQKENI. Deletions cut 2 bases from V and 3 bases from J, with 16 bases between. This CDR3 region has 16 residues. CDR3 region: CASSPIRADVKETQYF. The DNA of the CDR3 is TGTGCCAGCTCACCAATTCGGGCAGACGTCAAAGAGACCCAGTACTTC.

The chain employs TRBV6-5 and TRBJ1-2, with TRBD1 matching over 7 bases. Per the germline V gene, CDR1 is MNHEY and CDR2 is SVGAGI. There are 13 residues in the CDR3. V dropped 2 bases and J dropped 8; count of bases not matched to a gene: 5. CDR3 nucleotides: TGTGCCAGCAGTTACCCCGGGACAGACGGCTACACCTTC. As protein: CASSYPGTDGYTF.